Listed here are 14 T cell receptor beta chains from one sample, sequenced in a study of T cell clusters in autoimmune cytopenias. TRB was amplified from approximately 250 ng of peripheral blood genomic DNA per sample. Multiplex touch-down PCR amplified TRB using TRB-A and TRB-B pools in one tube. Reprocessing the multiplex PCR reads, TCRdb reports a single entry for every CDR3 protein and omits DNA. Reported are 6,500 to 10,000 distinct CDR3 sequences; the ten largest clones contain 5% to 6.5%. The sample was peripheral blood. Receptor source: a human donor with an autoimmune cytopenia or autoimmune hepatitis (not recorded which).

The rearrangement uses TRBV30 and TRBJ2-2; the D gene TCRdb calls, TRBD1, cannot be checked with no DNA. Germline assignment: CDR1 GTSNPN and CDR2 SVGIG (reference sequence). The CDR3 is 15 residues long. The CDR3 region is CAWRRTGILTGELFF.

Its frequency marks this clonotype as medium-sized. The chain links TRBV19 to TRBJ1-1. Germline V gene lookup returns CDR1 LNHDA and CDR2 SQIVND (reference sequence). The CDR3 length is 13 residues. CDR3 sequence reads: CASSRNGDTEAFF.

This clonotype is classed as medium-sized by frequency. The chain links TRBV29-1 to TRBJ1-2; TCRdb outputs TRBD1, but without DNA this stays unchecked. There are 13 residues in the CDR3. The germline V gene encodes CDR1 SQVTM and CDR2 ANQGSEA. CDR3 sequence: CSVGQGPRYGYTF.

The V call is TRBV15, the J call TRBJ2-7; lacking DNA, the TRBD2 call made by TCRdb goes unchecked. Germline values: CDR1 LNHNV, CDR2 YYDKDF (reference sequence). The CDR3 loop spans 17 amino acids. CDR3 sequence: CATSRDFRLAGSYEQYF.

Its frequency marks this clonotype as medium-sized. V usage is TRBV12-3 or TRBV12-4 and J usage is TRBJ1-2; as DNA is missing, the TRBD1 call by TCRdb cannot be tested. The CDR3 is 14 amino acids. CDR3 region: CASSLQRTAYGYTF.

This sequence joins TRBV5-4 and TRBJ1-1. The germline V gene encodes CDR1 SGHNT and CDR2 YYREEE (reference sequence). This CDR3 is 14 amino acids long. The CDR3 spells CASSLARGSTEAFF.

The genes are TRBV7-6 and TRBJ1-3; no DNA is available, so the TRBD1 call from TCRdb remains unchecked. Germline CDR1 reads SGHVS; CDR2 reads FNYEAQ. The CDR3 extends over 15 amino acids. CDR3 amino acids: CASSSQDLFGNTIYF.

This clonotype is deemed medium-sized by its frequency. The V call is TRBV19, the J call TRBJ2-5. In germline, CDR1 is LNHDA, CDR2 SQIVND (reference sequence). This CDR3 region has 13 residues. Here the CDR3 reads CASSLDNQETQYF.

The chain carries TRBV6-5 and TRBJ1-2. The CDR3 is 14 residues long. Germline CDR1 reads MNHEY; CDR2 reads SVGAGI. CDR3 protein: CASRGITTNYGYTF.

This clonotype is classed as medium-sized by frequency. This chain connects TRBV30 to TRBJ2-6; TCRdb proposes TRBD1, but this gene call is untestable without DNA. Germline V gene lookup returns CDR1 GTSNPN and CDR2 SVGIG (reference sequence). CDR3 length: 16 residues. This CDR3 is CAFDRGPSSGANVLTF. Based on the CDR3 plus reference TRBV30 and TRBJ2-6, the full variable domain is SQTIHQWPATLVQPVGSPLSLECTVEGTSNPNLYWYRQAAGRGLQLLFYSVGIGQISSEVPQNLSASRPQDRQFILSSKKLLLSDSGFYLCAFDRGPSSGANVLTFGAGSRLTVL.

The rearrangement uses TRBV6-5 and TRBJ1-4; without DNA, the TCRdb call of TRBD1 cannot be checked. CDR1 is MNHEY and CDR2 is SVGAGI in the germline V gene. The CDR3 has 18 amino acids. The CDR3 sequence is CSSRMRTGSLATNEKLFF.

By frequency, this clonotype is medium-sized (0.01 to 0.1%). The chain carries TRBV6-2 or TRBV6-3 and TRBJ2-3; TCRdb outputs TRBD1, but without DNA this stays unchecked. The CDR3 has 17 residues. Germline CDR1 reads MNHEY; CDR2 reads SVGEGT. The CDR3 loop reads CASSYFFGGASTDTQYF.

The chain recombines TRBV6-2 or TRBV6-3 with TRBJ2-2. Germline V gene lookup returns CDR1 MNHEY and CDR2 SVGEGT. The CDR3 runs to 14 residues. The CDR3: CASLKLGNTGELFF.

J is TRBJ1-4 and V is TRBV5-5. This CDR3 is built from 13 residues. Per the germline V gene, CDR1 is SGHKS and CDR2 is YYEKEE (reference sequence). The CDR3 region is CASSLQTNEKLFF.